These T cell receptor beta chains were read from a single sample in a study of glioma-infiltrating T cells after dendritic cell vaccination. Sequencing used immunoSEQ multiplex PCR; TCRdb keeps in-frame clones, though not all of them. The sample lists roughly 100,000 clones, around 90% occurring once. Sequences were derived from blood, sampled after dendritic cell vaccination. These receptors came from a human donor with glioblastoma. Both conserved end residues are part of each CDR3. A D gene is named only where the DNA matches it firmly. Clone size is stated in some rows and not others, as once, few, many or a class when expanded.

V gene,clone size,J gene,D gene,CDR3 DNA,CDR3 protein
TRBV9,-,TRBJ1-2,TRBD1,TGTGCCAGCAGCGTAGACCGGGACAGGGACTATGGCTACACCTTC,CASSVDRDRDYGYTF
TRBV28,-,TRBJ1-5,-,TGTGCCATCAGAGGGGGTAGCAATCAGCCCCAGCATTTT,CAIRGGSNQPQHF
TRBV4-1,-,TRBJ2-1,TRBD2,TGCGCCAGCAGCCCGGGACTAGCGGGAGGGCTATACAATGAGCAGTTCTTC,CASSPGLAGGLYNEQFF
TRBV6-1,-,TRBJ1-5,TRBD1,TGTGCCAGCAGTGGGACAGGGGGAGGGTTTAGCAATCAGCCCCAGCATTTT,CASSGTGGGFSNQPQHF
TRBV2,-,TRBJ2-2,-,TGTGCCAGCAGCCTAAACAGCCTACTGAACACCGGGGAGCTGTTTTTT,CASSLNSLLNTGELFF
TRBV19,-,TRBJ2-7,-,TGTGCCAGTAGTATCGGTACAGCCAACGAGCAGTACTTC,CASSIGTANEQYF
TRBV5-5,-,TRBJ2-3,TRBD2,TGTGCCAGCAGCCCGGGACTAGCGGAAAGCAGCACAGATACGCAGTATTTT,CASSPGLAESSTDTQYF
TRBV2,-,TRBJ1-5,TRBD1,TGTGCCAGCAGTGACAGGGGGGTTGGACAGCCCCAGCATTTT,CASSDRGVGQPQHF
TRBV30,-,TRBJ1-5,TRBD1,TGTGCCTGGAATGGACAGGGTGAGAGGCCCCAGCATTTT,CAWNGQGERPQHF
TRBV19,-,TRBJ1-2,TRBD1,TGTGCCAGTAGTACCATTGGACAGGGAAGAGGGACCTATGGCTACACCTTC,CASSTIGQGRGTYGYTF
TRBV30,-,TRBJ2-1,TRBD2,TGTGCCTGGAGTAAGGGACTAGCGGGAGGGCCTAAGTTCTTC,CAWSKGLAGGPKFF
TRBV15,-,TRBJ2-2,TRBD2,TGTGCCACCAGCGTAGCGGGAGGGTCGACCGGGGAGCTGTTTTTT,CATSVAGGSTGELFF
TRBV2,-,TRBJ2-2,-,TGTGCCAGCAGTGAATTTCGGGGAAACGGGGAGCTGTTTTTT,CASSEFRGNGELFF
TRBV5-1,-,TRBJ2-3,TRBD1,TGCGCCAGCAGCTTGGCCGGACAGGGTGATACGCAGTATTTT,CASSLAGQGDTQYF
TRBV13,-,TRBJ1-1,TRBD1,TGTGCCAGCAGCAACGAAATAGCCGGGACAGAGAACACTGAAGCTTTCTTT,CASSNEIAGTENTEAFF
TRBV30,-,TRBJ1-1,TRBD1,TGTGCCTGGAGACGGACAGGGGTGGGGGCTGAAGCTTTCTTT,CAWRRTGVGAEAFF
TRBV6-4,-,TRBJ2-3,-,TGTGCCAGCAGTGCCAGGGCAGCAGATACGCAGTATTTT,CASSARAADTQYF
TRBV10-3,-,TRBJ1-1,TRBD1,TGTGCCATCAGGGACAGGGGTGGCACTGAAGCTTTCTTT,CAIRDRGGTEAFF
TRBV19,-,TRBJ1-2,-,TGTGCCAGTACCCAGGATCGGATTAACTATGGCTACACCTTC,CASTQDRINYGYTF
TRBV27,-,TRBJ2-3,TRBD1,TGTGCCAGCAGTTTAGGGGGACAGGGGAGAGATACGCAGTATTTT,CASSLGGQGRDTQYF
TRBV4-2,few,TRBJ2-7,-,TGTGCCAGCAGCCAAGTTAACTCCTACGAGCAGTACTTC,CASSQVNSYEQYF
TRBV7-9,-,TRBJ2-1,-,TGTGCCAGCAGCTTAGACAGGTACAATGAGCAGTTCTTC,CASSLDRYNEQFF
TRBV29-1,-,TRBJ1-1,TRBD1,TGCAGCGTCTCGACAGGGCTGAACACTGAAGCTTTCTTT,CSVSTGLNTEAFF